The T cell receptor beta chain under discussion was sequenced for a study of CD8 T cells in ankylosing spondylitis. Using its own MiXCR run on the 5' RACE reads, TCRdb lists one record per CDR3 protein. The sample yields around 230,000 distinct CDR3 sequences, around 8% seen once. This clonotype was detected ten times or more. Germline lookup yields CDR1 KGHDR and CDR2 SFDVKD. Between the trimmed V and J ends, which lost 1 base and 7 bases, there was a span of 12 bases. The CDR3 is 15 residues long. Sample: blood, either unsorted or a sorted T cell fraction (not recorded which). The J gene is TRBJ2-2, the V gene TRBV24-1; D may match TRBD1 or TRBD2 (5 bases each). The source of this sequence is a female donor with ankylosing spondylitis or in good health (not recorded which). The CDR3 spells CATSDFPGSGGELFF. In DNA, the CDR3 is TGTGCCACCAGTGATTTCCCAGGGAGCGGCGGGGAGCTGTTTTTT.